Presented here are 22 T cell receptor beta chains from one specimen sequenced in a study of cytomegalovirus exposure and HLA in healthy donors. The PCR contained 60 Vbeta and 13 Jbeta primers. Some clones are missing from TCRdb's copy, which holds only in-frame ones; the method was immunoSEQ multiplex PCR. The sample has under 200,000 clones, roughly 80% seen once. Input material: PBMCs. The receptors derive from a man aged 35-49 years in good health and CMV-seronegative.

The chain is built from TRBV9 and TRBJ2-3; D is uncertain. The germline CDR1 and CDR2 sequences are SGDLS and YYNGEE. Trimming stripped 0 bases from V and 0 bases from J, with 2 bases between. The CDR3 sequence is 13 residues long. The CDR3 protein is CASSVASTDTQYF. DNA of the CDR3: TGTGCCAGCAGCGTAGCGAGCACAGATACGCAGTATTTT.

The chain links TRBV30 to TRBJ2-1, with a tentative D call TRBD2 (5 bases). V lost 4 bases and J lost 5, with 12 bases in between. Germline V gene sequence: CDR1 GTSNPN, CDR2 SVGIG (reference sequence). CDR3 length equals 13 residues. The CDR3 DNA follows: TGTGCCTGGAAGCGCCCTAGCCACAATGAGCAGTTCTTC. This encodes CAWKRPSHNEQFF.

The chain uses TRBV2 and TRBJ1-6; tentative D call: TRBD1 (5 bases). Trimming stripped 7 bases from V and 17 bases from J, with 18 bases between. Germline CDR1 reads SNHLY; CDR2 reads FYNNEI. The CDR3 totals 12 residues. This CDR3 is CASMRLGGSVHF. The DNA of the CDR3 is TGTGCCAGCATGCGGCTGGGGGGATCCGTCCACTTT. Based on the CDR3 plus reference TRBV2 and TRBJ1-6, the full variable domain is EPEVTQTPSHQVTQMGQEVILRCVPISNHLYFYWYRQILGQKVEFLVSFYNNEISEKSEIFDDQFSVERPDGSNFTLKIRSTKLEDSAMYFCASMRLGGSVHFGNGTRLTVT.

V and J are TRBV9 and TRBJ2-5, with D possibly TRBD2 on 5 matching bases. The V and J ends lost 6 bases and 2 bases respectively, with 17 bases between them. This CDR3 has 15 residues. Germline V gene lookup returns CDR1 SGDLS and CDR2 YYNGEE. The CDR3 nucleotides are TGTGCCAGCAACCCTGGGCGGGTCATACAAGAGACCCAGTACTTC. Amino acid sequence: CASNPGRVIQETQYF.

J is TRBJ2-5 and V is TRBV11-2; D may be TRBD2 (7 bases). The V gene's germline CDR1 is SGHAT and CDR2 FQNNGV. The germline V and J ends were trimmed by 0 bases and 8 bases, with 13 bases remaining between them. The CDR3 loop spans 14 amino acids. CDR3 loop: CASSLDRGGPTQYF. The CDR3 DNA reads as TGTGCCAGCAGCTTAGATCGCGGGGGCCCTACCCAGTACTTC.

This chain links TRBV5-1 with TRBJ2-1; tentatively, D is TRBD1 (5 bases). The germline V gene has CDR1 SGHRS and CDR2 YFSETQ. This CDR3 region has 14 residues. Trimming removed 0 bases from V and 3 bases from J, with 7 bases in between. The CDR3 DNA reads TGCGCCAGCAGCTTGGCAGGGAACTACAATGAGCAGTTCTTC. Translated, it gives CASSLAGNYNEQFF. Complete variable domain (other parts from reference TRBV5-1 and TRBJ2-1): KAGVTQTPRYLIKTRGQQVTLSCSPISGHRSVSWYQQTPGQGLQFLFEYFSETQRNKGNFPGRFSGRQFSNSRSEMNVSTLELGDSALYLCASSLAGNYNEQFFGPGTRLTVL.

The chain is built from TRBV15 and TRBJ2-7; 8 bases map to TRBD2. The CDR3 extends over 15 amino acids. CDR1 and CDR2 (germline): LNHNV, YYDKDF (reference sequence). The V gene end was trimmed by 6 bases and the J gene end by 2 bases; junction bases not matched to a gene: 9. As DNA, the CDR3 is TGTGCCACCAGTCTTAGCGGGGATGGGCCCTACGAGCAGTACTTC. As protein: CATSLSGDGPYEQYF.

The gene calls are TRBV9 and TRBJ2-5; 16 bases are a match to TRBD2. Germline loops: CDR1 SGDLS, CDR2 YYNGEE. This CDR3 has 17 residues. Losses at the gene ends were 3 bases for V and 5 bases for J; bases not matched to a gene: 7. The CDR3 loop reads CASSGGLAGGVRETQYF. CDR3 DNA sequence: TGTGCCAGCAGCGGGGGACTAGCGGGGGGGGTGAGGGAGACCCAGTACTTC.

The CDR3 region is CASSQEGSSYEQYF. CDR3 nucleotide sequence: TGCGCCAGCAGCCAAGAGGGCAGCTCCTACGAGCAGTACTTC. This sequence joins TRBV4-1 and TRBJ2-7; D not resolved. The CDR3 extends over 14 amino acids. V lost 0 bases to trimming and J lost 0 bases, with 6 bases between them. Germline CDR1 MGHRA, CDR2 YSYEKL.

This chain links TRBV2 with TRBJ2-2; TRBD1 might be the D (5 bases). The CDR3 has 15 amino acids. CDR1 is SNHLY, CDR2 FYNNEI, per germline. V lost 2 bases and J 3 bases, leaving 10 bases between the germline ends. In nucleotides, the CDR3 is TGTGCCAGCAGTGAAAAGTGGGGCGACACCGGGGAGCTGTTTTTT. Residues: CASSEKWGDTGELFF.

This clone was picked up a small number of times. The CDR3, as DNA: TGTGCCTGGGACCGACTCTCGAATGAAAAACTGTTTTTT. Translated, it gives CAWDRLSNEKLFF. The V call is TRBV30, the J call TRBJ1-4; unclear D gene. There are 13 residues in the CDR3. The germline V gene has CDR1 GTSNPN and CDR2 SVGIG (reference sequence). The ends were cut back, 5 bases at V and 5 bases at J, with 12 bases in the middle.

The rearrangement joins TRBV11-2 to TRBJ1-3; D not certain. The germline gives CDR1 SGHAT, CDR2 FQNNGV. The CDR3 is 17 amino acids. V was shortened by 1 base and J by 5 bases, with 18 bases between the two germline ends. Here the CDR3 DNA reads TGTGCCAGCAGCTTAGTAATTAGGAGGGAACGCCGAAACACCATATATTTT. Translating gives CASSLVIRRERRNTIYF.

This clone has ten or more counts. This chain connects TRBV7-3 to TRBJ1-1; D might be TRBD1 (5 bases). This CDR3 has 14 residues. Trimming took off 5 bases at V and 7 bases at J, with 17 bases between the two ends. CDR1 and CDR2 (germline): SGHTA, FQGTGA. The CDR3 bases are TGTGCCAGCAGCCCGCTGGCAGGGCCCTATGAAGCTTTCTTT. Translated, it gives CASSPLAGPYEAFF.

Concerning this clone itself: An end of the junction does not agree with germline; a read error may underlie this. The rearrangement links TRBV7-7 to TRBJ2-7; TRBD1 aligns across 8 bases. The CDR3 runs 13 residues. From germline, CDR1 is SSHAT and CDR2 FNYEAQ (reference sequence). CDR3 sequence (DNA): TGTGCTAGCAGCTCCGGGACAGGCTACGAGCAGTACTTC. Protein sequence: CASSSGTGYEQYF.

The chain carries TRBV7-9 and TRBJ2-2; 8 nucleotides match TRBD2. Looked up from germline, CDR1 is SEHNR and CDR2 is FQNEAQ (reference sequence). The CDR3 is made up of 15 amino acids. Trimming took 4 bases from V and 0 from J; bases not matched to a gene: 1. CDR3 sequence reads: CASSSLAANTGELFF. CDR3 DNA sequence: TGTGCCAGCAGCTCACTAGCGGCGAACACCGGGGAGCTGTTTTTT.

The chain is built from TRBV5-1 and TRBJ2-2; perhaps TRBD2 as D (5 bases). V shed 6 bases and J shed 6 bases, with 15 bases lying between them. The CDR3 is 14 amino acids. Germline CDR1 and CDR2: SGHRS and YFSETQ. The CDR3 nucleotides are TGCGCCAGCACCCCGCGGAGCGGCCCCGGGGAGCTGTTTTTT. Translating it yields CASTPRSGPGELFF.

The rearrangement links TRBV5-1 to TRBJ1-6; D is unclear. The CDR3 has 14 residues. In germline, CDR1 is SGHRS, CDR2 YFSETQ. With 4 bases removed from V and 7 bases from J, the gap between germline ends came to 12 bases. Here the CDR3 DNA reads TGCGCCAGCAGCCTCGGGTCGGGGAATTCACCCCTCCACTTT. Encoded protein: CASSLGSGNSPLHF.

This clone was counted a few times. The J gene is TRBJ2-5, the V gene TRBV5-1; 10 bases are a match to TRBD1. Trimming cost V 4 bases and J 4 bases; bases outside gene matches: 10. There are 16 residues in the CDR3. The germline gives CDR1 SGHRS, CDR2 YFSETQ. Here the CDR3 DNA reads TGCGCCAGCAGCCAAAATGGACAGGGGGAAGGAGAGACCCAGTACTTC. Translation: CASSQNGQGEGETQYF.

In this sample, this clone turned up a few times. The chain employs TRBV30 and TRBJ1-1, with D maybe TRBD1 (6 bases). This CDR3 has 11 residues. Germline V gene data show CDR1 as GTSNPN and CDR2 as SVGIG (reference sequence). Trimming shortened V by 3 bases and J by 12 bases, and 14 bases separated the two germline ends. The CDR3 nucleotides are TGTGCCTGGAGCACGGGGGGCCCATCTTTCTTT. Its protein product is CAWSTGGPSFF.

Here the CDR3 DNA reads TGTGCCAGCAGCTTCCGACAGCCCCATCGCTACACCTTC. It yields the protein CASSFRQPHRYTF. The rearrangement links TRBV21-1 to TRBJ1-2; the table's D gene call, TRBD1, was not cross checked with the DNA. TRBV21-1 is a recognized pseudogene. The CDR3 length is 13 residues.

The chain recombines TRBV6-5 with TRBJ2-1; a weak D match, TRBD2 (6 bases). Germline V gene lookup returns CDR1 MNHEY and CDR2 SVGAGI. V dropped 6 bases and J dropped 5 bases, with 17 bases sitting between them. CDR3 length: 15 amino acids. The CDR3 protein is CASSPQGSGNNEQFF. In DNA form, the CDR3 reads TGTGCCAGCAGCCCTCAGGGTAGCGGAAACAATGAGCAGTTCTTC.

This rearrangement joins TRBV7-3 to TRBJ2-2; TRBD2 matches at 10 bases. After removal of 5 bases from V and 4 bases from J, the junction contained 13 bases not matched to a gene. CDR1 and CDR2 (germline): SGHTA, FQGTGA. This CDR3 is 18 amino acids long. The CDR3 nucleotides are TGTGCCAGCAGCCCGAATCCCCCGGGACTAGCGTTCACCGGGGAGCTGTTTTTT. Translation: CASSPNPPGLAFTGELFF.